One and the same sample provided the 30 T cell receptor beta chains below, sequenced in a study of blood T cell repertoires in COVID-19. The assay was immunoSEQ multiplex PCR, and TCRdb's table has in-frame clones only and misses some. In the table there are 150,000 to 180,000 clones, around 83% of which are singletons. Sequencing was done on a sample of peripheral blood. The receptors stem from a woman aged 55 to 70 with COVID-19, enrolled during active disease.

A few counts support this clone. The chain carries TRBV3-1 (or the pseudogene TRBV3-2) and TRBJ2-3, with D possibly being TRBD1 (5 bases). Germline V gene lookup returns CDR1 LGHDT and CDR2 YNNKEL (reference sequence). CDR3 length: 15 residues. The V end was cut by 1 base, the J end by 2 bases, with 10 bases between. The CDR3 coding sequence is TGTGCCAGCAGCCAAGTAATAGGGGCCACAGATACGCAGTATTTT. This gives the protein CASSQVIGATDTQYF.

The chain links TRBV4-1 to TRBJ1-1; D is possibly TRBD1 (6 bases). Germline loops: CDR1 MGHRA, CDR2 YSYEKL. This CDR3 comprises 14 residues. V was trimmed by 6 bases and J by 1 base, leaving 12 bases between them. CDR3 DNA: TGCGCCAGCAGTCGTGGGGGCGGGAACACTGAAGCTTTCTTT. Protein sequence: CASSRGGGNTEAFF.

The chain recombines TRBV29-1 with TRBJ2-7; 12 bases are shared with TRBD1. J lost 7 bases, V lost 7 bases, and 5 bases had no gene match. The CDR3 runs to 12 residues. Germline CDR1 and CDR2: SQVTM and ANQGSEA. The DNA for the CDR3 is TGCAGCGCCGGGGACAGGGGGCGAGAGCAGTACTTC. Its protein is CSAGDRGREQYF.

The V gene is TRBV2, the J gene TRBJ1-2; D not certain. This CDR3 spans 13 amino acids. V lost 4 bases, J lost 8 bases, and 14 bases lay in between. CDR1 and CDR2 (germline): SNHLY, FYNNEI. Here the CDR3 DNA reads TGTGCCAGCAGTGCCTACCCGGGGAGGGGCTACACCTTC. Its translation is CASSAYPGRGYTF.

The chain links TRBV5-1 to TRBJ1-4; D gene unclear. The CDR3 has 15 amino acids. Per germline, CDR1 SGHRS and CDR2 YFSETQ. With 2 bases removed from V and 4 bases from J, the gap between germline ends came to 12 bases. CDR3 residues: CASSLRGEVNEKLFF. The CDR3 DNA is TGCGCCAGCAGCTTACGTGGGGAGGTTAATGAAAAACTGTTTTTT. Full variable domain (rest looked up from reference TRBV5-1 and TRBJ1-4): KAGVTQTPRYLIKTRGQQVTLSCSPISGHRSVSWYQQTPGQGLQFLFEYFSETQRNKGNFPGRFSGRQFSNSRSEMNVSTLELGDSALYLCASSLRGEVNEKLFFGSGTQLSVL.

A remark on this clone: In the same sample, other DNA sequences code for this CDR3. This rearrangement joins TRBV7-3 to TRBJ2-1; the D gene is possibly TRBD2 (6 bases). This CDR3 is built from 14 residues. Germline CDR1 and CDR2: SGHTA and FQGTGA. Trimming stripped 9 bases from V and 7 bases from J, with 19 bases between. CDR3: CASSPSGGVNEQFF. CDR3 coding DNA: TGTGCCAGTAGCCCCTCCGGGGGTGTAAATGAGCAGTTCTTC.

The J gene is TRBJ1-5, the V gene TRBV5-6, with D maybe TRBD1 (5 bases). V was pared by 2 bases and J by 7 bases, with 13 bases between. Germline CDR1 reads SGHDT; CDR2 reads YYEEEE. The CDR3 loop spans 14 amino acids. CDR3 in amino acids: CASSLNQGRQPQHF. CDR3 DNA: TGTGCCAGCAGCTTAAATCAGGGTAGGCAGCCCCAGCATTTT. The whole variable domain, remainder taken from reference TRBV5-6 and TRBJ1-5, is DAGVTQSPTHLIKTRGQQVTLRCSPKSGHDTVSWYQQALGQGPQFIFQYYEEEERQRGNFPDRFSGHQFPNYSSELNVNALLLGDSALYLCASSLNQGRQPQHFGDGTRLSIL.

The chain carries TRBV7-9 and TRBJ2-1; the D gene is possibly TRBD2 (5 bases). Germline V lookup: CDR1 SEHNR, CDR2 FQNEAQ (reference sequence). Trimming took off 1 base at V and 4 bases at J, with 11 bases between the two ends. The CDR3 is 15 residues long. CDR3 nucleotides: TGTGCCAGCAGCTTAGAACGACTAAGATACAATGAGCAGTTCTTC. This sequence encodes CASSLERLRYNEQFF.

This clone was picked up many times. The chain combines TRBV7-3 with TRBJ1-6; D remains ambiguous. This CDR3 is 13 amino acids long. V was pared by 3 bases and J by 16 bases, with 16 bases between. Germline CDR1 SGHTA, CDR2 FQGTGA. CDR3 sequence: CASSFKREERLHF. DNA of the CDR3: TGTGCCAGCAGCTTCAAAAGAGAGGAGAGGCTCCACTTT.

The chain recombines TRBV3-1 (or the pseudogene TRBV3-2) with TRBJ1-2; D might be TRBD1 (5 bases). The CDR3 is 13 amino acids. Trimming shortened V by 6 bases and J by 3 bases, and 11 bases separated the two germline ends. Germline V gene sequence: CDR1 LGHDT, CDR2 YNNKEL (reference sequence). This chain's CDR3 is CASRSDSYYGYTF. CDR3 DNA: TGTGCCAGCAGATCAGACAGCTACTATGGCTACACCTTC.

The chain uses TRBV5-1 and TRBJ2-7; D is unresolved. The CDR3 has 13 amino acids. Trimming left V 0 bases short and J 2 bases short, with 6 bases between. The germline gives CDR1 SGHRS, CDR2 YFSETQ. The CDR3 nucleotides read TGCGCCAGCAGCTTGGAACGGGCCTACGAGCAGTACTTC. It encodes CASSLERAYEQYF.

The V call is TRBV6-5, the J call TRBJ1-2, with TRBD1 matching 7 bases. V lost 6 bases, J lost 3 bases, and 7 bases stayed unmatched. Germline values: CDR1 MNHEY, CDR2 SVGAGI. CDR3 length: 14 residues. In nucleotides, the CDR3 is TGTGCCAGCAGACCCGACAGGGTGTACTATGGCTACACCTTC. Amino acid sequence: CASRPDRVYYGYTF.

The chain couples TRBV30 to TRBJ1-5; tentative D call: TRBD1 (6 bases). Trimming took 0 bases from V and 0 from J, leaving 15 bases between them. This CDR3 spans 17 amino acids. From germline, CDR1 is GTSNPN and CDR2 SVGIG (reference sequence). DNA of the CDR3: TGTGCCTGGAGTGTACAGGTGGCAGGGGATAGCAATCAGCCCCAGCATTTT. Translated, it gives CAWSVQVAGDSNQPQHF.

The rearrangement joins TRBV19 to TRBJ1-1; D is uncertain. Germline loops: CDR1 LNHDA, CDR2 SQIVND (reference sequence). CDR3 length: 16 residues. V lost 6 bases and J 3 bases, leaving 20 bases between the germline ends. CDR3 residues: CASSSIPLYGYTEAFF. In DNA form, the CDR3 reads TGTGCCAGTAGCTCCATACCCCTTTACGGTTACACTGAAGCTTTCTTT.

This clone was seen a handful of times. The genes are TRBV19 and TRBJ1-4; the D is unclear. The CDR3 is 16 amino acids. CDR1 is LNHDA and CDR2 is SQIVND in the germline V gene (reference sequence). Trimming stripped 1 base from V and 5 bases from J, with 14 bases between. The CDR3 bases are TGTGCCAGTAGTATAGGCCGGCAGGCGGGGAATGAAAAACTGTTTTTT. Protein product: CASSIGRQAGNEKLFF. The entire variable domain, with the rest obtained from reference TRBV19 and TRBJ1-4, is as follows: DGGITQSPKYLFRKEGQNVTLSCEQNLNHDAMYWYRQDPGQGLRLIYYSQIVNDFQKGDIAEGYSVSREKKESFPLTVTSAQKNPTAFYLCASSIGRQAGNEKLFFGSGTQLSVL.

The chain has TRBV18 and TRBJ2-7, with D maybe TRBD2 (5 bases). The V gene's germline CDR1 is KGHSH and CDR2 LQKENI. The CDR3 consists of 14 residues. The V end lost 6 bases, the J end lost 6 bases, and 18 bases lay between the germline ends. The CDR3 sequence: CASSLRSGTSEQYF. DNA for the CDR3: TGTGCCAGCTCTCTACGAAGTGGAACTAGCGAGCAGTACTTC.

This chain links TRBV7-2 with TRBJ2-7; D may be TRBD2 (6 bases). The CDR3 has 15 residues. Per the germline V gene, CDR1 is SGHTA and CDR2 is FQGNSA. Trimming pared 2 bases from V and 2 bases from J, leaving 13 bases between. CDR3 residues: CASSLSAGRTYEQYF. CDR3 nucleotides: TGTGCCAGCAGCTTAAGTGCGGGGAGGACCTACGAGCAGTACTTC.

This chain connects TRBV5-1 to TRBJ2-3, with D unresolved. Trimming pared 3 bases from V and 0 bases from J, leaving 14 bases between. The CDR3 contains 16 residues. Germline lookup yields CDR1 SGHRS and CDR2 YFSETQ. CDR3 nucleotides: TGCGCCAGCAGCTCCTTAGAACGTTCTAGCACAGATACGCAGTATTTT. Residues: CASSSLERSSTDTQYF.

This clone was counted many times. This sequence joins TRBV7-8 and TRBJ1-1, with no clear D. From germline, CDR1 is SGHVS and CDR2 FQNEAQ. The CDR3 contains 15 residues. Deletions cut 5 bases from V and 5 bases from J, with 18 bases between. This chain's CDR3 is CASSPNPLANTEAFF. The CDR3 nucleotides are TGTGCCAGCAGCCCTAATCCCTTAGCGAATACTGAAGCTTTCTTT.

The CDR3 protein is CASSELSGLAGYTGELFF. The CDR3 nucleotides are TGTGCCAGCAGTGAACTTTCCGGACTAGCGGGGTACACCGGGGAGCTGTTTTTT. V and J are TRBV25-1 and TRBJ2-2; 12 bases fit TRBD2. Germline V gene lookup returns CDR1 MGHDK and CDR2 SYGVNS. Trimming at V came to 2 bases and at J to 3 bases, leaving 7 bases not matched to a gene. This CDR3 is built from 18 residues.

The rearrangement uses TRBV10-3 and TRBJ2-7; weak D call: TRBD2 (5 bases). Germline V gene sequence: CDR1 ENHRY, CDR2 SYGVKD. V lost 11 bases and J lost 0, with 14 bases in between. CDR3 length equals 13 residues. In nucleotides, the CDR3 is TGTGCCGTCCAAGCGGCGGGCTCCTACGAGCAGTACTTC. Translation gives CAVQAAGSYEQYF.

The J gene is TRBJ2-7, the V gene TRBV5-1; a possible D gene is TRBD2 (6 bases). The CDR3 runs 17 residues. V dropped 6 bases and J dropped 3 bases, with 25 bases sitting between them. Germline assignment: CDR1 SGHRS and CDR2 YFSETQ. CDR3 loop: CASTNRPSCQGLYEQYV. In DNA, the CDR3 is TGCGCCAGCACCAACCGACCCTCATGTCAGGGACTCTACGAGCAGTACGTC.

The chain joins TRBV5-1 to TRBJ2-3; D is undetermined. CDR3 length: 14 residues. The V end lost 2 bases, the J end lost 6 bases, and 13 bases lay between the germline ends. The V gene's germline CDR1 is SGHRS and CDR2 YFSETQ. CDR3 in DNA: TGCGCCAGCAGCTTCAGTTGGCGGTTGGATACGCAGTATTTT. This encodes CASSFSWRLDTQYF.

The V call is TRBV5-6, the J call TRBJ2-7; tentative D call: TRBD2 (6 bases). Germline CDR1 SGHDT, CDR2 YYEEEE. V was cut by 2 bases and J by 5 bases, with 14 bases left in between. The CDR3 covers 14 residues. CDR3 sequence: CASSFRPGVDEQYF. The CDR3 DNA is TGTGCCAGCAGCTTCCGTCCGGGAGTGGACGAGCAGTACTTC.

A remark on this clone: Other DNA sequences in this sample translate to the same CDR3. The V call is TRBV6-5, the J call TRBJ1-5; no clear D gene. V lost 7 bases, J lost 4 bases, and 11 bases lay in between. Germline assignment: CDR1 MNHEY and CDR2 SVGAGI. This CDR3 has 13 residues. The CDR3 sequence: CASIPGGNQPQHF. CDR3 nucleotide sequence: TGTGCCAGCATCCCGGGAGGGAATCAGCCCCAGCATTTT.

This chain joins TRBV3-1 (or the pseudogene TRBV3-2) and TRBJ1-2, with no clear D. This CDR3 region has 14 residues. Germline-derived CDR1 and CDR2 are LGHDT and YNNKEL (reference sequence). V was trimmed by 0 bases and J by 5 bases, leaving 10 bases between them. Written as DNA, the CDR3 is TGTGCCAGCAGCCAAGACTTTGGGCATTATGGCTACACCTTC. Its translation is CASSQDFGHYGYTF.

The chain is built from TRBV7-9 and TRBJ2-5; a weak D match, TRBD1 (8 bases). The CDR3 runs 13 residues. Germline loops: CDR1 SEHNR, CDR2 FQNEAQ (reference sequence). Trimming pared 5 bases from V and 5 bases from J, leaving 12 bases between. The CDR3 loop reads CASSTGGGETQYF. CDR3 in DNA: TGTGCCAGCAGCACAGGGGGAGGGGAGACCCAGTACTTC.

The chain recombines TRBV5-1 with TRBJ1-1, with 9 nucleotides matching TRBD1. Germline assignment: CDR1 SGHRS and CDR2 YFSETQ. This CDR3 is 17 amino acids long. The trim removed 2 bases at V and 8 bases at J, leaving 16 bases unmatched. The CDR3 here is CASSFRGQGPGVGEAFF. CDR3 nucleotide sequence: TGCGCCAGCAGCTTCAGGGGACAGGGACCTGGGGTTGGAGAAGCTTTCTTT.

The chain has TRBV11-3 and TRBJ1-1, with a tentative D call TRBD1 (5 bases). The germline gives CDR1 SGHNT, CDR2 YENEEA. V dropped 3 bases and J dropped 7 bases, with 12 bases sitting between them. The CDR3 has 13 amino acids. CDR3 region: CASSFKGEGEAFF. The CDR3 DNA is TGTGCCAGCAGCTTTAAAGGGGAAGGTGAAGCTTTCTTT.

This chain links TRBV5-1 with TRBJ1-6; maybe TRBD1 (5 bases). Germline V CDR1 and CDR2: SGHRS, YFSETQ. This CDR3 comprises 20 residues. Trimming cost V 2 bases and J 0 bases, with 21 bases left between them. CDR3 sequence (DNA): TGCGCCAGCAGCTTCTTAATTCGGGGGGGATCGAGCTCCTATAATTCACCCCTCCACTTT. It specifies CASSFLIRGGSSSYNSPLHF.